A single sample gave rise to the 20 T cell receptor beta chains below, sequenced in a study of cytomegalovirus exposure and HLA in healthy donors. This PCR relied on a set of 60 Vbeta primers and 13 Jbeta primers. Data came from immunoSEQ multiplex PCR; TCRdb stores just in-frame clones and leaves some out. The sample carries 150,000 to 180,000 clones, 74% recorded once. Material: PBMCs. These receptors originate from a man aged 25-40 years in good health and CMV-seronegative.

This clone was seen a few times. The CDR3 DNA is TGCGCCAGCAGCTTCCGAGGAGGTCCCCAAGAGACCCAGTACTTC. Its protein product is CASSFRGGPQETQYF. The chain combines TRBV5-1 with TRBJ2-5; possible D gene TRBD2, 5 bases. This CDR3 is 15 amino acids long. V was trimmed by 2 bases and J by 1 base, leaving 12 bases between them. The germline V gene has CDR1 SGHRS and CDR2 YFSETQ.

The chain couples TRBV7-3 to TRBJ2-1; 9 nucleotides match TRBD2. Germline-derived CDR1 and CDR2 are SGHTA and FQGTGA. This CDR3 comprises 15 residues. The V gene end was trimmed by 5 bases and the J gene end by 2 bases; junction bases not matched to a gene: 4. The CDR3 spells CASSVSGGPYNEQFF. CDR3 DNA sequence: TGTGCCAGCAGCGTTAGCGGGGGACCCTACAATGAGCAGTTCTTC. Combining the CDR3 with reference TRBV7-3 and TRBJ2-1 gives the whole variable domain GAGVSQTPSNKVTEKGKYVELRCDPISGHTALYWYRQSLGQGPEFLIYFQGTGAADDSGLPNDRFFAVRPEGSVSTLKIQRTERGDSAVYLCASSVSGGPYNEQFFGPGTRLTVL.

This chain uses TRBV11-3 with TRBJ2-5; 8 nucleotides align to TRBD1. Germline V CDR1 and CDR2: SGHNT, YENEEA. Germline trimming cut 5 bases from V and 2 bases from J; bases unmatched to any gene: 7. This CDR3 comprises 15 residues. In nucleotides, the CDR3 is TGTGCCAGCAGCGAGGCAGGGGGCGGTCAAGAGACCCAGTACTTC. This gives the protein CASSEAGGGQETQYF. The whole variable domain, filled in from reference TRBV11-3 and TRBJ2-5, reads EAGVVQSPRYKIIEKKQPVAFWCNPISGHNTLYWYLQNLGQGPELLIRYENEEAVDDSQLPKDRFSAERLKGVDSTLKIQPAELGDSAVYLCASSEAGGGQETQYFGPGTRLLVL.

This chain connects TRBV27 to TRBJ2-1; the match to TRBD1 covers 7 bases. The CDR3 loop spans 15 amino acids. Germline loops: CDR1 MNHEY, CDR2 SMNVEV (reference sequence). V lost 6 bases and J lost 2; bases outside the gene matches: 7. Here the CDR3 reads CASSAQGITYNEQFF. CDR3 nucleotide sequence: TGTGCCAGCAGCGCACAGGGGATAACCTACAATGAGCAGTTCTTC.

DNA for the CDR3: TGTGCCAGCAGCTTGGACCAGGGGAAGGAGACCCAGTACTTC. Protein product: CASSLDQGKETQYF. This rearrangement joins TRBV5-4 to TRBJ2-5, with D perhaps matching TRBD1 (6 bases). The V and J ends lost 0 bases and 5 bases respectively, with 11 bases between them. The CDR3 extends over 14 amino acids. Germline V CDR1 and CDR2: SGHNT, YYREEE (reference sequence).

This chain joins TRBV2 and TRBJ1-2; 8 nucleotides align to TRBD1. Losses at the gene ends were 3 bases for V and 8 bases for J; bases not matched to a gene: 11. Germline lookup yields CDR1 SNHLY and CDR2 FYNNEI. This CDR3 is 15 amino acids long. The CDR3, as DNA: TGTGCCAGCAGTGAGGGGGCAGGGGGCTCTGGCGGCTACACCTTC. Protein sequence: CASSEGAGGSGGYTF.

The V gene is TRBV5-1, the J gene TRBJ2-1; TRBD2 might be the D (7 bases). Germline assignment: CDR1 SGHRS and CDR2 YFSETQ. The CDR3 runs to 17 residues. Trimming took off 3 bases at V and 6 bases at J, with 22 bases between the two ends. In nucleotides, the CDR3 is TGCGCCAGCAGCTGGCATATTCGAGGGGGGGCCCCCAATGAGCAGTTCTTC. Its protein is CASSWHIRGGAPNEQFF.

The genes are TRBV27 and TRBJ2-5; D is perhaps TRBD1 (6 bases). The germline V gene encodes CDR1 MNHEY and CDR2 SMNVEV (reference sequence). The CDR3 totals 14 residues. V was cut by 5 bases and J by 1 base, with 11 bases left in between. CDR3 nucleotide sequence: TGTGCCAGCAGTCCCGGACAGACCCAAGAGACCCAGTACTTC. Its translation: CASSPGQTQETQYF.

This chain uses TRBV15 with TRBJ2-3, with a weak D call TRBD2 (5 bases). Trimming stripped 0 bases from V and 0 bases from J, with 10 bases between. The CDR3 loop spans 16 amino acids. Germline-derived CDR1 and CDR2 are LNHNV and YYDKDF (reference sequence). CDR3 sequence: CATSRDVASSTDTQYF. As DNA, the CDR3 is TGTGCCACCAGCAGAGATGTAGCTAGCAGCACAGATACGCAGTATTTT. The complete variable domain, with remaining parts taken from reference TRBV15 and TRBJ2-3, reads DAMVIQNPRYQVTQFGKPVTLSCSQTLNHNVMYWYQQKSSQAPKLLFHYYDKDFNNEADTPDNFQSRRPNTSFCFLDIRSPGLGDTAMYLCATSRDVASSTDTQYFGPGTRLTVL.

This clone appeared a single time. A read error may produce the germline difference seen at one junction end. V and J are TRBV29-1 and TRBJ1-5, with 8 bases fitting TRBD1. The CDR3 has 14 residues. Germline CDR1 SQVTM, CDR2 ANQGSEA. CDR3 bases: TGCAGCGTCCTGACAGGGGAGAGCAATCAGCCCCAGAATTTT. Encoded protein: CSVLTGESNQPQNF.

The DNA of the CDR3 is TGTGCCAGCAGCCCCACGAGCTACGAGCAGTACTTC. Protein product: CASSPTSYEQYF. This chain joins TRBV11-2 and TRBJ2-7; D unresolved. The length of the CDR3 is 12 residues. Germline V gene lookup returns CDR1 SGHAT and CDR2 FQNNGV. V shed 5 bases and J shed 3 bases, with 8 bases lying between them.

The rearrangement joins TRBV4-3 to TRBJ2-3, with D uncertain. V lost 4 bases to trimming and J lost 2 bases, with 7 bases between them. Germline values: CDR1 LGHNA, CDR2 YSLEER. There are 13 residues in the CDR3. DNA for the CDR3: TGCGCCAGCAGCCCTGACTCCACAGATACGCAGTATTTT. The encoded protein is CASSPDSTDTQYF.

The chain uses TRBV5-6 and TRBJ2-1; 10 nucleotides line up with TRBD1. Germline assignment: CDR1 SGHDT and CDR2 YYEEEE. The CDR3 is 16 amino acids. Unmatched junction bases numbered 4, after V lost 0 bases and J lost 4 bases. CDR3 bases: TGTGCCAGCAGCTTGGGGGACAGGGGCCCTTACAATGAGCAGTTCTTC. Amino acids: CASSLGDRGPYNEQFF.

The rearrangement joins TRBV29-1 to TRBJ1-4, with 8 bases lining up with TRBD1. The ends lost 5 bases at V and 5 bases at J; junction bases unmatched: 4. The length of the CDR3 is 13 residues. In germline, CDR1 is SQVTM, CDR2 ANQGSEA. In DNA, the CDR3 is TGCAGCGTTATGACAGGGGCGAATGAAAAACTGTTTTTT. It yields the protein CSVMTGANEKLFF.

The DNA of the CDR3 is TGTGCCAGCAGTTATCCCTATAGCAATCAGCCCCAGCATTTT. It yields the protein CASSYPYSNQPQHF. This chain connects TRBV28 to TRBJ1-5; the D is unclear. V was pared by 4 bases and J by 0 bases, with 7 bases between. The length of the CDR3 is 14 residues. Germline loops: CDR1 MDHEN, CDR2 SYDVKM.

J is TRBJ1-1 and V is TRBV2; D is unresolved. Trimming stripped 5 bases from V and 0 bases from J, with 7 bases between. The CDR3 sequence is 13 residues long. Germline V lookup: CDR1 SNHLY, CDR2 FYNNEI. The CDR3 DNA follows: TGTGCCAGCAGTCCAAGCCTGAACACTGAAGCTTTCTTT. Residues: CASSPSLNTEAFF.

In DNA, the CDR3 is TGTGCCAGCAGCCGGGGGGGTAGGTTGGAGAACACTGAAGCTTTCTTT. This sequence encodes CASSRGGRLENTEAFF. The rearrangement uses TRBV5-4 and TRBJ1-1; D may be TRBD1 (5 bases). From germline, CDR1 is SGHNT and CDR2 YYREEE (reference sequence). The CDR3 is made up of 16 amino acids. Trimming cost V 4 bases and J 1 base, with 17 bases left between them.

V and J are TRBV6-1 and TRBJ1-5; D possibly corresponds to TRBD1 (5 bases). The V gene lost 3 bases and the J gene lost 1 base, with 10 bases spanning the gap. CDR1 MNHNS and CDR2 SASEGT come from the germline V gene. CDR3 size: 15 residues. As DNA, the CDR3 is TGTGCCAGCAGTGACAGGGTTTGGAGCAATCAGCCCCAGCATTTT. This translates into CASSDRVWSNQPQHF.

The CDR3 sequence: CASSLRTGNPTGEQFF. The CDR3 nucleotides read TGCGCCAGCAGCTTGCGGACAGGGAATCCGACCGGTGAGCAGTTCTTC. The chain combines TRBV5-1 with TRBJ2-1; 8 nucleotides align to TRBD1. Germline V gives CDR1 SGHRS, CDR2 YFSETQ. The CDR3 has 16 residues. The V and J ends lost 1 base and 9 bases, in that order; junction bases with no gene match: 12.

J is TRBJ1-5 and V is TRBV5-4; no definite D call. Trimming shortened V by 4 bases and J by 3 bases, and 11 bases separated the two germline ends. The germline CDR1 and CDR2 sequences are SGHNT and YYREEE (reference sequence). CDR3 size: 14 residues. CDR3 residues: CASSLRGYNQPQHF. CDR3 coding DNA: TGTGCCAGCAGCCTGAGAGGGTACAATCAGCCCCAGCATTTT.